The clone carrying this T cell receptor beta chain occurred many times. Antigen: not known. These data originate in a study of T cells in Graves' hyperthyroidism and ophthalmopathy. Study information: Pretreatment peripheral blood was obtained at initial diagnosis. Findings and caveats of the study: Model output signaled ophthalmopathy a median 6.5 months ahead of onset. A 13 V-J model separated ophthalmopathy from stable hyperthyroidism.

Trimming removed 4 bases at V and 0 bases at J, with 15 bases between. Germline CDR1 and CDR2: ENHRY and SYGVKD. This CDR3 comprises 16 residues. Amplification of TCR beta CDR3 regions was performed using RNA transcripts as template. RT-PCR in the first round (using the HTBI primer set) targeted the TCR CDR3. TCRdb reanalysed the multiplex PCR reads using MiXCR and keeps one entry per CDR3 protein. The sample yields approximately 480,000 distinct CDR3 sequences, less than 25% seen once. The sample was blood. This rearrangement joins TRBV10-3 to TRBJ1-1; a possible D gene is TRBD1 (5 bases). The TCR comes from a man between 18 and 35 years old with Graves' hyperthyroidism. As DNA, the CDR3 is TGTGCCATCAGTGTCGAGTTTCGGGGCGTGAACACTGAAGCTTTCTTT. Protein sequence: CAISVEFRGVNTEAFF.